Included here is one T cell receptor beta chain sequence, with context. Its specificity is not known. This entry belongs to a study of T cells in localized non-small cell lung cancer. Whole-study findings and limits: In the blood, greater T cell density corresponded to longer overall survival. Paired adjacent lung recovered a median roughly 60 of the top 100 tumor clones. Adjacent uninvolved lung had the highest clonality, suggesting focused antigen responses.

Assay used: immunoSEQ multiplex PCR; TCRdb lists only in-frame clones, some missing. The sample contains about 130,000 clones, 70% to 90% of which appear only once. The length of the CDR3 is 14 residues. The V gene lost 0 bases and the J gene lost 4 bases, with 10 bases spanning the gap. Germline loops: CDR1 SGDLS, CDR2 YYNGEE. The source was peripheral blood, collected before any cancer treatment. The J gene is TRBJ1-2, the V gene TRBV9; D is undetermined. The origin of this receptor is a female donor over 55 with stage I lung adenocarcinoma. The CDR3 DNA reads as TGTGCCAGCAGCGTAGCTACGGCTTCCTATGGCTACACCTTC. This sequence encodes CASSVATASYGYTF.